One sample yielded the 28 T cell receptor beta chains listed below, sequenced in a study of T cell repertoires in cytomegalovirus infection. MiXCR was run by TCRdb on the reads, yielding one entry per CDR3 protein. The sample lists a few hundred thousand distinct CDR3 sequences, about 17% occurring once. The specimen was CD8+ T cells from PBMCs. The receptors were gathered from a human donor in good health (CMV status not recorded). Some clones in this sample may be carry-over from other donors' samples.

In its sample, this clonotype was seen many times. The chain joins TRBV7-8 to TRBJ2-2; possible D gene TRBD2, 6 bases. CDR1 is SGHVS and CDR2 is FQNEAQ in the germline V gene. V lost 6 bases to trimming and J lost 4 bases, with 24 bases between them. The CDR3 loop spans 18 amino acids. The CDR3 DNA reads TGTGCCAGCAGGACCCCTTCCGGGGGTCTTGTTAGCACCGGGGAGCTGTTTTTT. This translates into CASRTPSGGLVSTGELFF. The whole variable domain, remainder taken from reference TRBV7-8 and TRBJ2-2, is GAGVSQSPRYKVAKRGQDVALRCDPISGHVSLFWYQQALGQGPEFLTYFQNEAQLDKSGLPSDRFFAERPEGSVSTLKIQRTQQEDSAVYLCASRTPSGGLVSTGELFFGEGSRLTVL.

This clonotype was seen only a few times. The chain is built from TRBV20-1 and TRBJ1-5, with a possible D match to TRBD1 (5 bases). Germline V lookup: CDR1 DFQATT, CDR2 SNEGSKA (reference sequence). This CDR3 spans 14 amino acids. The V gene lost 4 bases and the J gene lost 3 bases, with 13 bases spanning the gap. The CDR3 bases are TGCAGTGCTAATACACAGGAGATCAATCAGCCCCAGCATTTT. It translates to CSANTQEINQPQHF.

Ten or more counts support this clonotype. The rearrangement joins TRBV7-2 to TRBJ2-1; 15 positions agree with TRBD2. The junction had 8 bases not matched to a gene; V was cut back by 5 bases and J by 3 bases. CDR1 and CDR2 from the germline V gene are SGHTA and FQGNSA. This CDR3 has 18 amino acids. For the CDR3, the DNA is TGTGCCAGCAGCGCGGGACTAGCGGGGGGCCTGGGCTACAATGAGCAGTTCTTC. Protein: CASSAGLAGGLGYNEQFF.

Only a few counts were recorded for this clonotype. The rearrangement joins TRBV2 to TRBJ2-7; TRBD2 matches 8 bases. V was pared by 7 bases and J by 5 bases, with 4 bases of the junction left unmatched. Germline values: CDR1 SNHLY, CDR2 FYNNEI. CDR3 size: 12 residues. CDR3 bases: TGTGCCAGCACGGGGGGGCCCCACGAGCAGTACTTC. It yields the protein CASTGGPHEQYF. Supplemented by reference TRBV2 and TRBJ2-7, the full variable domain reads EPEVTQTPSHQVTQMGQEVILRCVPISNHLYFYWYRQILGQKVEFLVSFYNNEISEKSEIFDDQFSVERPDGSNFTLKIRSTKLEDSAMYFCASTGGPHEQYFGPGTRLTVT.

V gene TRBV6-5 combines with J gene TRBJ2-2; 7 bases are a match to TRBD1. Germline V gene lookup returns CDR1 MNHEY and CDR2 SVGAGI. Losses at the gene ends were 10 bases for V and 1 base for J; bases not matched to a gene: 12. This CDR3 is built from 16 residues. In nucleotides, the CDR3 is TGTGCCACCACTTTCTTCGGGACAGTGAACACCGGGGAGCTGTTTTTT. It yields the protein CATTFFGTVNTGELFF.

V usage is TRBV23-1 and J usage is TRBJ2-7, with a weak D call TRBD1 (6 bases). TRBV23-1 qualifies as an ORF whose function is uncertain. V lost 7 bases to trimming and J lost 4 bases, with 14 bases between them. This CDR3 has 13 amino acids. The CDR3 DNA reads as TGCGCCAGCACCACAGGGCATGGGTACGAGCAGTACTTC. As protein: CASTTGHGYEQYF.

This clonotype was detected only once. The gene calls are TRBV4-1 and TRBJ2-7; 10 nucleotides agree with TRBD1. The CDR3 is 15 residues long. Trimming cost V 5 bases and J 2 bases; bases outside gene matches: 6. The germline V gene encodes CDR1 MGHRA and CDR2 YSYEKL. The CDR3 sequence is CASSGPGQGTYEQYF. DNA of the CDR3: TGCGCCAGCAGCGGGCCGGGACAGGGGACCTACGAGCAGTACTTC.

A note on this clonotype: It may be a read error: a sequence one base away is much more abundant. The chain carries TRBV7-6 and TRBJ2-1; D is uncertain. Germline V CDR1 and CDR2: SGHVS, FNYEAQ. This CDR3 has 11 residues. The CDR3 loop reads CAGSLAREQFF. CDR3 DNA sequence: TGTGCCGGCAGCTTAGCCAGAGAGCAGTTCTTC.

The chain couples TRBV7-2 to TRBJ2-7, with D unresolved. Per the germline V gene, CDR1 is SGHTA and CDR2 is FQGNSA. This CDR3 has 15 amino acids. Trimming cost V 4 bases and J 2 bases, with 15 bases left between them. CDR3 in amino acids: CASSSALPATYEQYF. For the CDR3, the DNA is TGTGCCAGCAGCTCCGCCCTCCCGGCCACCTACGAGCAGTACTTC.

The rearrangement uses TRBV4-2 and TRBJ2-1; D is tentatively TRBD1 or TRBD2 (5 bases each). The germline CDR1 and CDR2 sequences are LGHNA and YNFKEQ. Trimming removed 4 bases from V and 4 bases from J, with 8 bases in between. The CDR3 spans 13 residues. The CDR3 reads CASSRDQYNEQFF. CDR3 DNA sequence: TGTGCCAGCAGCCGGGACCAATACAATGAGCAGTTCTTC.

The J gene is TRBJ1-1, the V gene TRBV18, with D perhaps TRBD1 (5 bases). V was shortened by 5 bases and J by 3 bases, with 10 bases between the two germline ends. The CDR3 is made up of 13 amino acids. Germline-derived CDR1 and CDR2 are KGHSH and LQKENI. The CDR3 DNA reads as TGTGCCAGCTCAGAGTCGGGGGACACTGAAGCTTTCTTT. Translation: CASSESGDTEAFF.

This chain connects TRBV9 to TRBJ2-1, with 9 bases fitting TRBD2. The germline gives CDR1 SGDLS, CDR2 YYNGEE. The trim removed 0 bases at V and 2 bases at J, leaving 3 bases unmatched. The CDR3 totals 16 residues. The CDR3 reads CASSVGLAETYNEQFF. The CDR3 bases are TGTGCCAGCAGCGTAGGACTAGCGGAGACCTACAATGAGCAGTTCTTC.

This clonotype has just a few counts. This chain links TRBV5-6 with TRBJ2-3; D gene unclear. This CDR3 spans 15 amino acids. Germline CDR1 and CDR2: SGHDT and YYEEEE. V lost 2 bases to trimming and J lost 3 bases, with 13 bases between them. This CDR3 is CASSFQEYGTDTQYF. The CDR3 bases are TGTGCCAGCAGCTTCCAGGAGTACGGGACAGATACGCAGTATTTT.

This clonotype was picked up a small number of times. The chain links TRBV7-9 to TRBJ2-5; unclear D gene. V lost 3 bases and J lost 2, with 13 bases in between. CDR3 length: 15 residues. The germline V gene encodes CDR1 SEHNR and CDR2 FQNEAQ (reference sequence). CDR3: CASSFFATEQETQYF. CDR3 DNA: TGTGCCAGCAGCTTTTTCGCGACCGAACAAGAGACCCAGTACTTC. Filled out from reference TRBV7-9 and TRBJ2-5, the complete variable domain reads DTGVSQNPRHKITKRGQNVTFRCDPISEHNRLYWYRQTLGQGPEFLTYFQNEAQLEKSRLLSDRFSAERPKGSFSTLEIQRTEQGDSAMYLCASSFFATEQETQYFGPGTRLLVL.

The CDR3 sequence is CASTEGQAASYEQYF. DNA of the CDR3: TGTGCCAGCACCGAGGGACAGGCCGCCTCCTACGAGCAGTACTTC. The chain combines TRBV28 with TRBJ2-7, with 8 bases that match TRBD1. Trimming at V came to 7 bases and at J to 0 bases, leaving 8 bases not matched to a gene. Germline V gene data show CDR1 as MDHEN and CDR2 as SYDVKM. CDR3 length equals 15 residues.

The chain couples TRBV10-2 to TRBJ2-4; 7 bases agree with TRBD1. Germline V gene sequence: CDR1 WSHSY, CDR2 SAAADI. The ends lost 4 bases at V and 2 bases at J; junction bases unmatched: 8. This CDR3 has 16 amino acids. The CDR3 is CASSVGAGGTKNIQYF. Here the CDR3 DNA reads TGCGCCAGCAGTGTGGGTGCAGGGGGAACCAAAAACATTCAGTACTTC.

This clonotype was counted many times. V gene TRBV7-8 combines with J gene TRBJ1-1, with 8 bases fitting TRBD1. The CDR3 length is 13 residues. Looked up from germline, CDR1 is SGHVS and CDR2 is FQNEAQ. V gave up 6 bases and J gave up 2 bases; unmatched junction bases: 2. CDR3 sequence reads: CASRQGVNTEAFF. The CDR3 DNA is TGTGCCAGCAGACAGGGGGTTAACACTGAAGCTTTCTTT.

This clonotype was counted between two and nine times. The V call is TRBV10-3, the J call TRBJ2-1; 9 nucleotides match TRBD1. The germline V gene encodes CDR1 ENHRY and CDR2 SYGVKD. Trimming removed 2 bases from V and 6 bases from J; junction bases left unmatched: 5. The CDR3 runs 15 residues. The CDR3 region is CAISERGQGLNEQFF. The CDR3 DNA reads TGTGCCATCAGTGAGAGGGGACAGGGCCTCAATGAGCAGTTCTTC.

The chain employs TRBV5-1 and TRBJ2-7, with 10 bases lining up with TRBD1. CDR3 length equals 15 residues. The V gene's germline CDR1 is SGHRS and CDR2 YFSETQ. V gave up 2 bases and J gave up 7 bases; unmatched junction bases: 9. The CDR3 reads CASSFVGTGVGEQYF. CDR3 coding DNA: TGCGCCAGCAGCTTCGTCGGGACAGGGGTGGGAGAGCAGTACTTC.

This clonotype came up a few times. The chain joins TRBV20-1 to TRBJ2-7; a weak D match, TRBD1 (6 bases). CDR3 length equals 16 residues. The germline CDR1 and CDR2 sequences are DFQATT and SNEGSKA (reference sequence). V lost 3 bases, J lost 2 bases, and 20 bases lay in between. The chain's CDR3 is CSASRVRDTGPYEQYF. The CDR3 DNA is TGCAGTGCTAGCAGAGTCCGGGACACTGGGCCCTACGAGCAGTACTTC.

This clonotype was counted ten times or more. The chain is built from TRBV24-1 and TRBJ1-5; no definite D call. V shed 1 base and J shed 7 bases, with 10 bases lying between them. The CDR3 has 14 amino acids. Germline V gene sequence: CDR1 KGHDR, CDR2 SFDVKD. The CDR3 protein is CATSDFRRSQPQHF. In nucleotides, the CDR3 is TGTGCCACCAGTGATTTTCGAAGGAGCCAGCCCCAGCATTTT.

This clonotype was seen ten or more times. The gene calls are TRBV7-6 and TRBJ1-1; the match to TRBD1 covers 9 bases. CDR3 size: 14 residues. The germline gives CDR1 SGHVS, CDR2 FNYEAQ. The ends lost 5 bases at V and 5 bases at J; junction bases unmatched: 6. In DNA, the CDR3 is TGTGCCAGCAGCCGATGGGACAGGGTTACTGAAGCTTTCTTT. Translation: CASSRWDRVTEAFF.

The gene calls are TRBV2 and TRBJ2-1, with D possibly being TRBD1 or TRBD2 (5 bases each). This CDR3 spans 16 amino acids. Germline V gene sequence: CDR1 SNHLY, CDR2 FYNNEI. The V and J ends lost 7 bases and 5 bases respectively, with 21 bases between them. The CDR3 nucleotides are TGTGCCAGCACCTCACTAATGGGACGGAACCACAATGAGCAGTTCTTC. Its protein is CASTSLMGRNHNEQFF.

This clonotype was counted a few times. The genes are TRBV7-6 and TRBJ2-3, with a possible D match to TRBD2 (5 bases). CDR3 length: 14 residues. Germline V gene data show CDR1 as SGHVS and CDR2 as FNYEAQ. V shed 3 bases and J shed 0 bases, with 7 bases lying between them. The CDR3 DNA reads TGTGCCAGCAGCTTCCGGACTAGCACAGATACGCAGTATTTT. Translating gives CASSFRTSTDTQYF.

The table lists this clonotype with a few counts. The chain recombines TRBV6-2 or TRBV6-3 with TRBJ2-1; 12 nucleotides match TRBD2. Germline assignment: CDR1 MNHEY and CDR2 SVGEGT. J was trimmed by 5 bases and V by 2 bases; bases with no gene match: 7. The CDR3 length is 17 residues. CDR3 nucleotide sequence: TGTGCCAGCAGTTACCGAATTCTAGCGGGGGGGCACAATGAGCAGTTCTTC. Protein product: CASSYRILAGGHNEQFF.

The chain joins TRBV2 to TRBJ1-2; D perhaps matches TRBD1 (6 bases). CDR1 is SNHLY, CDR2 FYNNEI, per germline. There are 14 residues in the CDR3. Trimming cost V 7 bases and J 8 bases, with 20 bases left between them. The CDR3 nucleotides are TGTGCCAGCAATGCCCTAACAGGGTTGAGCGGCTACACCTTC. It specifies CASNALTGLSGYTF.

This clonotype was observed a few times. The chain couples TRBV4-1 to TRBJ1-5; D remains ambiguous. The CDR3 has 13 amino acids. V dropped 4 bases and J dropped 7 bases, with 11 bases sitting between them. Germline lookup yields CDR1 MGHRA and CDR2 YSYEKL. The CDR3 protein is CASSLARAQPQHF. CDR3 coding DNA: TGCGCCAGCAGCCTAGCTAGGGCCCAGCCCCAGCATTTT.

There are a few counts of this clonotype. This rearrangement joins TRBV11-1 to TRBJ1-1, with D tentatively TRBD1 (6 bases). Germline CDR1 is SGHAT and CDR2 is FQDESV (reference sequence). This CDR3 contains 16 residues. V lost 1 base, J lost 0 bases, and 12 bases lay in between. The CDR3 loop reads CASSLVGDTLNTEAFF. CDR3 nucleotide sequence: TGTGCCAGCAGCTTAGTTGGGGACACCTTGAACACTGAAGCTTTCTTT.